Listed here is a single T cell receptor beta chain. What it binds is unknown. The data stem from a study of cytomegalovirus exposure and HLA in healthy donors. Study-wide results and caveats: A later analysis showed that HLA-associated TCR beta chains had undergone more clonal expansion than equally common others.

The PCR made use of 60 Vbeta and 13 Jbeta primers. Measured with immunoSEQ multiplex PCR; TCRdb has only the in-frame clones, and not every one. Among fewer than 200,000 clones, about 80% were seen once, and the ten largest hold less than 15%. V shed 6 bases and J 0 bases; nucleotides not matched to a gene: 4. Germline V gene data show CDR1 as LNHDA and CDR2 as SQIVND (reference sequence). The CDR3 is 14 residues long. This receptor was obtained from a woman aged 25 to 39 in good health and CMV-seropositive. The sample consisted of PBMCs. The chain joins TRBV19 to TRBJ1-1; 7 nucleotides align to TRBD1. CDR3 amino acids: CASSRGTVNTEAFF. The CDR3 nucleotides read TGTGCCAGTAGCAGGGGGACAGTGAACACTGAAGCTTTCTTT.